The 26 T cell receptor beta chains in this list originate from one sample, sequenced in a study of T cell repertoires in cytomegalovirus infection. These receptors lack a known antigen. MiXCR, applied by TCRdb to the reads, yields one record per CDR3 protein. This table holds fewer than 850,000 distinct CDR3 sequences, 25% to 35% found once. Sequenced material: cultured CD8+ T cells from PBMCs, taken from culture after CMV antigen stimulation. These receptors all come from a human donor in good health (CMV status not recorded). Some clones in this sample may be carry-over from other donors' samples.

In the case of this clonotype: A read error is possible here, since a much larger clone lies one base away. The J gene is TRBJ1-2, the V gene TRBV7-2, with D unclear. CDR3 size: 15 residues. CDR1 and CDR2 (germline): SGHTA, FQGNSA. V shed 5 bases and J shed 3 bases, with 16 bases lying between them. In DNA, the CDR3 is TGTGCCAGCAGCGTCTCAAGGGCAGAGGACTATGGCTACACCTTC. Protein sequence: CASSVSRAEDYGYTF.

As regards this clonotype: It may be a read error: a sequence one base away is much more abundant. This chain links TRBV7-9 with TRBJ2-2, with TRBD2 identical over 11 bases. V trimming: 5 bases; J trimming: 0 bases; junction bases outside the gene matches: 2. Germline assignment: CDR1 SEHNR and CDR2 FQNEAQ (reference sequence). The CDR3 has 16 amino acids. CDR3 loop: CASSPLAGANTGELFF. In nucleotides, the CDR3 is TGTGCCAGCAGCCCACTAGCGGGGGCGAACACCGGGGAGCTGTTTTTT. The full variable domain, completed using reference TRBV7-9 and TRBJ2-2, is DTGVSQNPRHKITKRGQNVTFRCDPISEHNRLYWYRQTLGQGPEFLTYFQNEAQLEKSRLLSDRFSAERPKGSFSTLEIQRTEQGDSAMYLCASSPLAGANTGELFFGEGSRLTVL.

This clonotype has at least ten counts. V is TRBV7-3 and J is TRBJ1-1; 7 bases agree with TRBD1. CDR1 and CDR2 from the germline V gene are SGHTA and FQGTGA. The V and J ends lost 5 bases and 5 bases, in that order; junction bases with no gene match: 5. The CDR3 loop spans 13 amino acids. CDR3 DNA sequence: TGTGCCAGCAGCGAGGGGGCCTGGACTGAAGCTTTCTTT. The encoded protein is CASSEGAWTEAFF.

CDR3 amino acids: CASSQDLRGSIEQYV. CDR3 coding DNA: TGTGCCAGCAGCCAGGATCTCCGGGGCTCCATTGAGCAGTACGTC. This sequence joins TRBV7-3 and TRBJ2-7, with D perhaps given as TRBD1 or TRBD2 (5 bases each). Trimming shortened V by 5 bases and J by 7 bases, and 21 bases separated the two germline ends. CDR1 and CDR2 from the germline V gene are SGHTA and FQGTGA. The CDR3 is 15 amino acids.

The CDR3 region is CASSLDTAGNTEAFF. Written as DNA, the CDR3 is TGCGCCAGCAGCCTTGACACGGCGGGGAACACTGAAGCTTTCTTT. V gene TRBV5-1 combines with J gene TRBJ1-1, with D unclear. Between the trimmed V and J ends, which lost 4 bases and 1 base, there was a span of 14 bases. The length of the CDR3 is 15 residues. Looked up from germline, CDR1 is SGHRS and CDR2 is YFSETQ.

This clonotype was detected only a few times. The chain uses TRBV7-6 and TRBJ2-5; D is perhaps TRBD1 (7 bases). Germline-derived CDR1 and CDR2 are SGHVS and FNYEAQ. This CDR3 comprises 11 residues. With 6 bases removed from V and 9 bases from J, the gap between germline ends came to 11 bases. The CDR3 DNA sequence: TGTGCCAGCAGTCCAGGGGGGTCCCAGTACTTC. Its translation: CASSPGGSQYF. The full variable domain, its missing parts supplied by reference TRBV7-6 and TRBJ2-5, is GAGVSQSPRYKVTKRGQDVALRCDPISGHVSLYWYRQALGQGPEFLTYFNYEAQQDKSGLPNDRFSAERPEGSISTLTIQRTEQRDSAMYRCASSPGGSQYFGPGTRLLVL.

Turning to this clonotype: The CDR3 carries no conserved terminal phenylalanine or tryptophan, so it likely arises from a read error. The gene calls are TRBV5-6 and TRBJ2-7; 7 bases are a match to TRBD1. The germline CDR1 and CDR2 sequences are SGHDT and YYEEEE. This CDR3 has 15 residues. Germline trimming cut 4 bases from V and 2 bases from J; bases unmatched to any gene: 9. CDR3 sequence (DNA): TGTGCCAGCAGCGACCGGGACAGACCCACCTACGAGCAGTACATC. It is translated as CASSDRDRPTYEQYI.

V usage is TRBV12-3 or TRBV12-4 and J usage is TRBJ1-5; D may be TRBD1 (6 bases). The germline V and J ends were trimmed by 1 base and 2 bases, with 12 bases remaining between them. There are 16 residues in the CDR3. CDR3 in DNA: TGTGCCAGCAGTTTAGGGACAGCGTGGGGCAATCAGCCCCAGCATTTT. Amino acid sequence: CASSLGTAWGNQPQHF.

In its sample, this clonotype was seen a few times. The CDR3 is CASSNRALGGTEAFF. The CDR3 region has the DNA TGTGCCAGCAGTAATCGGGCCCTGGGTGGGACTGAAGCTTTCTTT. V gene TRBV6-5 combines with J gene TRBJ1-1, with D unclear. This CDR3 contains 15 residues. Trimming pared 5 bases from V and 5 bases from J, leaving 18 bases between. Germline CDR1 MNHEY, CDR2 SVGAGI.

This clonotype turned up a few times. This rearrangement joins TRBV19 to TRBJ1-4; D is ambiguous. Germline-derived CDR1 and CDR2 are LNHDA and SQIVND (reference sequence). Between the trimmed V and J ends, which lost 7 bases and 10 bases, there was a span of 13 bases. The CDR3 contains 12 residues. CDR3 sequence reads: CASTLRSGKLFF. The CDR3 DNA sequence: TGTGCCAGTACCTTGAGATCCGGAAAACTGTTTTTT.

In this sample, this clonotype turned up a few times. CDR3 DNA: TGTGCCAGCAGTTACCGCAGGGAAATTAGAGCAGATACGCAGTATTTT. It specifies CASSYRREIRADTQYF. The chain carries TRBV5-4 and TRBJ2-3, with a possible D match to TRBD1 (5 bases). Trimming stripped 5 bases from V and 4 bases from J, with 20 bases between. CDR1 and CDR2 from the germline V gene are SGHNT and YYREEE (reference sequence). The CDR3 totals 16 residues.

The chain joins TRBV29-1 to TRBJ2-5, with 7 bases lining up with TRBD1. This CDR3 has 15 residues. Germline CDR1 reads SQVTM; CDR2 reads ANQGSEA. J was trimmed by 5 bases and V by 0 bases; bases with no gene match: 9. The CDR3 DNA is TGCAGCGTTGAAGATAGCGAGACAGGGCTGGAGACCCAGTACTTC. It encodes CSVEDSETGLETQYF. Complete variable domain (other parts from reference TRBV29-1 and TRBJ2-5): SAVISQKPSRDICQRGTSLTIQCQVDSQVTMMFWYRQQPGQSLTLIATANQGSEATYESGFVIDKFPISRPNLTFSTLTVSNMSPEDSSIYLCSVEDSETGLETQYFGPGTRLLVL.

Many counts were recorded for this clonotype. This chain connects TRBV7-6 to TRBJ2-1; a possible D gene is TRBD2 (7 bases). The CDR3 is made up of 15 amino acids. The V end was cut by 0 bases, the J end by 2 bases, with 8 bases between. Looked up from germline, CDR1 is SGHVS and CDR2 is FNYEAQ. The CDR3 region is CASSLAGGPYNEQFF. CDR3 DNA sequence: TGTGCCAGCAGCTTAGCGGGGGGGCCCTACAATGAGCAGTTCTTC.

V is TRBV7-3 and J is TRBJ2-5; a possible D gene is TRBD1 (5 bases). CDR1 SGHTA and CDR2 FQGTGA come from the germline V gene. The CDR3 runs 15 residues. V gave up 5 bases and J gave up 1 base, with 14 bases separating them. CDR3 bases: TGTGCCAGCAGCCTAAGGGGAAAGGGCCAAGAGACCCAGTACTTC. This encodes CASSLRGKGQETQYF.

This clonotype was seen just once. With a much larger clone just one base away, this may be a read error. In DNA form, the CDR3 reads TGTGCCAACAGTTCCCAGGGCGTATGGAATGAAAAACTGTTTTTT. Its protein is CANSSQGVWNEKLFF. The chain couples TRBV7-6 to TRBJ1-4; a weak D match, TRBD1 (5 bases). Trimming cost V 10 bases and J 5 bases, with 20 bases left between them. Germline lookup yields CDR1 SGHVS and CDR2 FNYEAQ. This CDR3 region has 15 residues.

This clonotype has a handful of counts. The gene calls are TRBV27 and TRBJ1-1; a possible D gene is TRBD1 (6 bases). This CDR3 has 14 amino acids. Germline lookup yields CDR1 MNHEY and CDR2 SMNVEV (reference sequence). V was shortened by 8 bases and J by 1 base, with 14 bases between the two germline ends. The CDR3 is CASRLAGANTEAFF. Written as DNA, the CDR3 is TGTGCCAGCCGATTGGCAGGGGCGAACACTGAAGCTTTCTTT.

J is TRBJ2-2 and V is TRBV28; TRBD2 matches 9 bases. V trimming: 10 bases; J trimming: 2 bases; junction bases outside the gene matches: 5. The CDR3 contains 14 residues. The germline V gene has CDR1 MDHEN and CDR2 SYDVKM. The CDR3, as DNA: TGTGCCATCGCGGGGGGGGATAACACCGGGGAGCTGTTTTTT. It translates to CAIAGGDNTGELFF.

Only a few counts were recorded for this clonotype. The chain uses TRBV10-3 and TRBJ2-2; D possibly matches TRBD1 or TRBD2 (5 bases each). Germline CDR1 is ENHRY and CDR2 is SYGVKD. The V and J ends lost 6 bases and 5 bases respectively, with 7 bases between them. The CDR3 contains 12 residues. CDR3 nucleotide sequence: TGTGCCATCAGGGGGGATACCGGGGAGCTGTTTTTT. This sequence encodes CAIRGDTGELFF.

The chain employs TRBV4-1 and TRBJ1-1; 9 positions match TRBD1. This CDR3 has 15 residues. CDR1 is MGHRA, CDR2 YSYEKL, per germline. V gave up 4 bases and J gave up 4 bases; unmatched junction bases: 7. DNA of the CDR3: TGCGCCAGCAGCCGAACAGGGGGCGCTTCCACTGAAGCTTTCTTT. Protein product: CASSRTGGASTEAFF.

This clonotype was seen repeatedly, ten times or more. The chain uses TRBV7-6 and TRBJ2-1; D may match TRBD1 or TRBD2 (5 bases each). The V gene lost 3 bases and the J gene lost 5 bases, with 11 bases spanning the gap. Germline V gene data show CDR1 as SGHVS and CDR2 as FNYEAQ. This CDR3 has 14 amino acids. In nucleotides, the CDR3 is TGTGCCAGCAGCTTGACTGGGGGACACAATGAGCAGTTCTTC. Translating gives CASSLTGGHNEQFF.

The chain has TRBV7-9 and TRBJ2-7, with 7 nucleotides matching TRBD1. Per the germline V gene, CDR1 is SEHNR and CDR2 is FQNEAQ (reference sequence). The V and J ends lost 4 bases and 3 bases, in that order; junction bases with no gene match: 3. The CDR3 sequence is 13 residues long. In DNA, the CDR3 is TGTGCCAGCAGCTGGGGACAGATCTACGAGCAGTACTTC. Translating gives CASSWGQIYEQYF.

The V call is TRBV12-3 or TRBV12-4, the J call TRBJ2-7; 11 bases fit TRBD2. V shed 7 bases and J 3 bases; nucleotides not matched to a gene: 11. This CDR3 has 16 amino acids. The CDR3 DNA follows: TGTGCCAGCACCCAAGGAGGGGGGACTAGCGGCTACGAGCAGTACTTC. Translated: CASTQGGGTSGYEQYF.

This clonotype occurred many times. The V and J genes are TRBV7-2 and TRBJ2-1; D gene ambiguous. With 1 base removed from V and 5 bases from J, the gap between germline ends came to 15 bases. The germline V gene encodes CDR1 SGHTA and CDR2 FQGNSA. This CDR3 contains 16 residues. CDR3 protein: CASSLVPTRKNNEQFF. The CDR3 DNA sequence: TGTGCCAGCAGCTTAGTCCCAACAAGGAAGAACAATGAGCAGTTCTTC. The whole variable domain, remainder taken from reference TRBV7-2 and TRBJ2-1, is GAGVSQSPSNKVTEKGKDVELRCDPISGHTALYWYRQSLGQGLEFLIYFQGNSAPDKSGLPSDRFSAERTGGSVSTLTIQRTQQEDSAVYLCASSLVPTRKNNEQFFGPGTRLTVL.

For the CDR3, the DNA is TGTGCCAGCAGTTTAACCAGCCACACCGGGGAGCTGTTTTTT. Amino acids: CASSLTSHTGELFF. The chain links TRBV12-3 or TRBV12-4 to TRBJ2-2, with D uncertain. V was shortened by 2 bases and J by 3 bases, with 7 bases between the two germline ends. The CDR3 runs 14 residues.

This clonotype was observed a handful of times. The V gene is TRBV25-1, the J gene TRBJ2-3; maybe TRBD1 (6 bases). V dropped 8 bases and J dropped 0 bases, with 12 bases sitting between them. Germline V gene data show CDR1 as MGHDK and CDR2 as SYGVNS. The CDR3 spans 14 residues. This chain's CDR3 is CASQQGISTDTQYF. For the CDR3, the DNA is TGTGCCAGCCAACAGGGAATTAGCACAGATACGCAGTATTTT.

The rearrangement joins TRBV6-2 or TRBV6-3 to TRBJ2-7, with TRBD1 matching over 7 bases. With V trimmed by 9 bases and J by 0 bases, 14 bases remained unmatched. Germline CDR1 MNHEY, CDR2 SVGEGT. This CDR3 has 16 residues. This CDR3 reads CASKSDIDRDSYEQYV. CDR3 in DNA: TGTGCCAGTAAGAGTGATATAGACAGGGACTCCTACGAGCAGTACGTC.